One sample yielded the 26 T cell receptor beta chains listed below, sequenced in a study of cytomegalovirus exposure and HLA in healthy donors. The repertoire was sequenced with immunoSEQ multiplex PCR; TCRdb's copy has only in-frame clones and lacks some. The sample shows roughly 350,000 clones, more than 80% of them seen only once. The sample comprised PBMCs. The receptor set was obtained from a woman aged 18-29 years in good health and CMV-seronegative.

This clone was observed once. The chain is built from TRBV11-2 and TRBJ2-4; 11 bases are a match to TRBD2. CDR1 and CDR2 (germline): SGHAT, FQNNGV. The ends lost 4 bases at V and 0 bases at J; junction bases unmatched: 2. The length of the CDR3 is 16 residues. The CDR3 protein is CASSSSGGSAKNIQYF. In nucleotides, the CDR3 is TGTGCCAGCAGCTCTAGCGGGGGGTCAGCCAAAAACATTCAGTACTTC.

This clone was observed a handful of times. The chain carries TRBV29-1 and TRBJ1-5; 7 nucleotides match TRBD1. Trimming removed 4 bases from V and 2 bases from J; junction bases left unmatched: 5. CDR1 and CDR2 (germline): SQVTM, ANQGSEA. The CDR3 length is 14 residues. This CDR3 reads CSVGQGIGNQPQHF. The CDR3 DNA is TGCAGCGTTGGACAGGGTATCGGCAATCAGCCCCAGCATTTT.

The chain uses TRBV30 and TRBJ2-1; TRBD2 aligns across 9 bases. The length of the CDR3 is 13 residues. Germline loops: CDR1 GTSNPN, CDR2 SVGIG (reference sequence). After removal of 1 base from V and 8 bases from J, the junction contained 3 bases not matched to a gene. Here the CDR3 reads CAWSALAGDEQFF. The CDR3 bases are TGTGCCTGGAGTGCTTTAGCGGGGGATGAGCAGTTCTTC.

The gene calls are TRBV29-1 and TRBJ2-5; a possible D gene is TRBD1 (5 bases). The length of the CDR3 is 13 residues. Germline V lookup: CDR1 SQVTM, CDR2 ANQGSEA. V shed 4 bases and J shed 0 bases, with 9 bases lying between them. CDR3 region: CSVGGFYQETQYF. The CDR3 bases are TGCAGCGTTGGGGGCTTTTACCAAGAGACCCAGTACTTC. The whole variable domain, remainder taken from reference TRBV29-1 and TRBJ2-5, is SAVISQKPSRDICQRGTSLTIQCQVDSQVTMMFWYRQQPGQSLTLIATANQGSEATYESGFVIDKFPISRPNLTFSTLTVSNMSPEDSSIYLCSVGGFYQETQYFGPGTRLLVL.

V usage is TRBV30 and J usage is TRBJ2-1; D is ambiguous. V lost 0 bases, J lost 7 bases, and 7 bases lay in between. This CDR3 region has 12 residues. Per the germline V gene, CDR1 is GTSNPN and CDR2 is SVGIG (reference sequence). CDR3 nucleotide sequence: TGTGCCTGGAGTGTAAATCAAAATGAGCAGTTCTTC. It translates to CAWSVNQNEQFF.

The chain joins TRBV2 to TRBJ2-1; 7 bases are shared with TRBD1. Germline lookup yields CDR1 SNHLY and CDR2 FYNNEI. J lost 4 bases, V lost 6 bases, and 6 bases had no gene match. There are 14 residues in the CDR3. The DNA for the CDR3 is TGTGCCAGCAGCTCGTCAGGGGGTTACAATGAGCAGTTCTTC. This gives the protein CASSSSGGYNEQFF.

This clone has just one count. The chain has TRBV27 and TRBJ2-5, with D perhaps TRBD2 (5 bases). Per germline, CDR1 MNHEY and CDR2 SMNVEV (reference sequence). The CDR3 is made up of 14 amino acids. V dropped 0 bases and J dropped 5 bases, with 10 bases sitting between them. CDR3 amino acids: CASSLSNLAETQYF. CDR3 coding DNA: TGTGCCAGCAGTTTATCGAATTTAGCGGAGACCCAGTACTTC.

In nucleotides, the CDR3 is TGTGCCAGTAGTAACACAGAATACAATGAGCAGTTCTTC. This encodes CASSNTEYNEQFF. The genes are TRBV19 and TRBJ2-1; unclear D gene. The germline CDR1 and CDR2 sequences are LNHDA and SQIVND (reference sequence). The CDR3 has 13 amino acids. Deletions cut 4 bases from V and 4 bases from J, with 8 bases between. Combining the CDR3 with reference TRBV19 and TRBJ2-1 gives the whole variable domain DGGITQSPKYLFRKEGQNVTLSCEQNLNHDAMYWYRQDPGQGLRLIYYSQIVNDFQKGDIAEGYSVSREKKESFPLTVTSAQKNPTAFYLCASSNTEYNEQFFGPGTRLTVL.

The chain carries TRBV9 and TRBJ2-2; D not certain. The V end lost 7 bases, the J end lost 3 bases, and 7 bases lay between the germline ends. Germline loops: CDR1 SGDLS, CDR2 YYNGEE. The CDR3 consists of 12 residues. CDR3 protein: CASQQDTGELFF. The CDR3 DNA reads as TGTGCCAGCCAGCAGGACACCGGGGAGCTGTTTTTT.

V is TRBV14 and J is TRBJ2-7; TRBD1 agrees at 7 bases. Germline CDR1 SGHDN, CDR2 FVKESK. The CDR3 spans 16 residues. The J segment lost 6 bases and the V segment lost 1 base, leaving 12 bases of the junction unmatched. The CDR3 loop reads CASSQAVDRARGEQYF. CDR3 nucleotide sequence: TGTGCCAGCAGCCAAGCGGTTGACAGGGCGAGGGGCGAGCAGTACTTC.

This chain uses TRBV4-2 with TRBJ2-5, with D possibly matching TRBD2 (6 bases). Trimming cost V 0 bases and J 1 base, with 12 bases left between them. Germline V lookup: CDR1 LGHNA, CDR2 YNFKEQ. There are 16 residues in the CDR3. The CDR3 here is CASSQDGAGPQETQYF. The CDR3 DNA reads as TGTGCCAGCAGCCAAGATGGCGCGGGACCCCAAGAGACCCAGTACTTC.

The CDR3 DNA follows: TGTGCCAGCCTCGGGCTGGGGGCCGAAGCTTTCTTT. Protein product: CASLGLGAEAFF. The chain recombines TRBV2 with TRBJ1-1; TRBD1 might be the D (6 bases). Germline values: CDR1 SNHLY, CDR2 FYNNEI. The CDR3 length is 12 residues. V lost 8 bases and J 8 bases, leaving 15 bases between the germline ends.

This chain connects TRBV28 to TRBJ2-1; 16 bases map to TRBD2. V shed 7 bases and J 0 bases; nucleotides not matched to a gene: 6. Per the germline V gene, CDR1 is MDHEN and CDR2 is SYDVKM. This CDR3 comprises 18 residues. CDR3 nucleotides: TGTGCCAGCAAAGGGACTAGCGGGGGGGTAAGCTCCTACAATGAGCAGTTCTTC. Translating it yields CASKGTSGGVSSYNEQFF.

This clone was found once. The genes are TRBV4-1 and TRBJ2-7; perhaps TRBD1 as D (5 bases). V lost 2 bases and J 5 bases, leaving 16 bases between the germline ends. Looked up from germline, CDR1 is MGHRA and CDR2 is YSYEKL. This CDR3 is 15 amino acids long. CDR3 sequence: CASSQPWTRANEQYF. The CDR3 DNA reads TGCGCCAGCAGCCAACCTTGGACAAGGGCCAACGAGCAGTACTTC.

The chain uses TRBV27 and TRBJ2-5; D might be TRBD1 (5 bases). Trimming removed 0 bases at V and 2 bases at J, with 10 bases between. The CDR3 totals 15 residues. Germline-derived CDR1 and CDR2 are MNHEY and SMNVEV (reference sequence). CDR3 nucleotides: TGTGCCAGCAGTTTATCGGGGCAGGTTCAAGAGACCCAGTACTTC. Translated, it gives CASSLSGQVQETQYF.

This clone was picked up one time. The J gene is TRBJ1-2, the V gene TRBV7-8; no clear D. Trimming stripped 3 bases from V and 8 bases from J, with 13 bases between. The CDR3 spans 13 residues. In germline, CDR1 is SGHVS, CDR2 FQNEAQ. The CDR3: CASSFGEEVGYTF. The CDR3 nucleotides read TGTGCCAGCAGCTTCGGGGAAGAGGTCGGCTACACCTTC.

V is TRBV7-3 and J is TRBJ2-3, with 13 positions matching TRBD2. Germline lookup yields CDR1 SGHTA and CDR2 FQGTGA. V shed 5 bases and J 2 bases; nucleotides not matched to a gene: 4. The CDR3 contains 16 residues. CDR3 bases: TGTGCCAGCAGCCAAGGGACTAGCGGGACCACAGATACGCAGTATTTT. It is translated as CASSQGTSGTTDTQYF.

V is TRBV6-5 and J is TRBJ1-1; tentatively, D is TRBD1 (5 bases). The germline V gene has CDR1 MNHEY and CDR2 SVGAGI. The CDR3 loop spans 16 amino acids. V lost 2 bases and J lost 1, with 14 bases in between. CDR3 sequence: CASSYLQGNSNTEAFF. The CDR3 DNA sequence: TGTGCCAGCAGTTACCTGCAGGGTAATTCGAACACTGAAGCTTTCTTT.

This clone was observed once. This chain uses TRBV28 with TRBJ2-1; the D is unclear. V was pared by 6 bases and J by 3 bases, with 9 bases between. The CDR3 is 13 residues long. The germline gives CDR1 MDHEN, CDR2 SYDVKM. The CDR3 nucleotides are TGTGCCAGCAGATTGGGCAGCTACAATGAGCAGTTCTTC. Translating it yields CASRLGSYNEQFF. Full variable domain (rest looked up from reference TRBV28 and TRBJ2-1): DVKVTQSSRYLVKRTGEKVFLECVQDMDHENMFWYRQDPGLGLRLIYFSYDVKMKEKGDIPEGYSVSREKKERFSLILESASTNQTSMYLCASRLGSYNEQFFGPGTRLTVL.

CDR3 DNA sequence: TGTGCCAGCAGCTTGATATCTAGCGGGAGCTCCTACGAGCAGTACTTC. Its protein is CASSLISSGSSYEQYF. This chain connects TRBV11-2 to TRBJ2-7; 10 bases are shared with TRBD2. The V gene's germline CDR1 is SGHAT and CDR2 FQNNGV. This CDR3 has 16 amino acids. V trimming: 3 bases; J trimming: 0 bases; junction bases outside the gene matches: 5.

The V call is TRBV19, the J call TRBJ2-7, with D possibly being TRBD2 (6 bases). Trimming took off 5 bases at V and 2 bases at J, with 16 bases between the two ends. The germline V gene has CDR1 LNHDA and CDR2 SQIVND (reference sequence). The CDR3 has 15 amino acids. As DNA, the CDR3 is TGTGCCAGTAGTCGGGCGGGGCAGGGAGCCTACGAGCAGTACTTC. Its protein product is CASSRAGQGAYEQYF. Drawing the rest from reference TRBV19 and TRBJ2-7, the complete variable domain is DGGITQSPKYLFRKEGQNVTLSCEQNLNHDAMYWYRQDPGQGLRLIYYSQIVNDFQKGDIAEGYSVSREKKESFPLTVTSAQKNPTAFYLCASSRAGQGAYEQYFGPGTRLTVT.

The chain joins TRBV28 to TRBJ1-5; TRBD1 matches at 7 bases. V dropped 3 bases and J dropped 3; count of bases not matched to a gene: 8. CDR1 and CDR2 (germline): MDHEN, SYDVKM. The CDR3 covers 16 residues. DNA of the CDR3: TGTGCCAGCAGTTTCTCTATCGACAGGGACAATCAGCCCCAGCATTTT. It yields the protein CASSFSIDRDNQPQHF. Full variable domain (rest looked up from reference TRBV28 and TRBJ1-5): DVKVTQSSRYLVKRTGEKVFLECVQDMDHENMFWYRQDPGLGLRLIYFSYDVKMKEKGDIPEGYSVSREKKERFSLILESASTNQTSMYLCASSFSIDRDNQPQHFGDGTRLSIL.

This clone is a singleton in its sample. J is TRBJ2-2 and V is TRBV9, with 10 bases fitting TRBD2. V gave up 3 bases and J gave up 6 bases; unmatched junction bases: 8. Germline CDR1 is SGDLS and CDR2 is YYNGEE. This CDR3 is 16 amino acids long. CDR3 protein: CASSGSPGTSAGELFF. The CDR3 DNA reads TGTGCCAGCAGCGGTTCGCCCGGGACTAGCGCCGGGGAGCTGTTTTTT.

This chain joins TRBV27 and TRBJ2-1; D gene ambiguous. With 4 bases removed from V and 8 bases from J, the gap between germline ends came to 15 bases. The CDR3 spans 14 residues. Looked up from germline, CDR1 is MNHEY and CDR2 is SMNVEV (reference sequence). Here the CDR3 reads CASSSFPLFDEQFF. CDR3 nucleotides: TGTGCCAGCAGTTCCTTCCCCCTCTTCGATGAGCAGTTCTTC.

This chain joins TRBV7-3 and TRBJ2-1, with 10 bases aligning to TRBD1. Per the germline V gene, CDR1 is SGHTA and CDR2 is FQGTGA. This CDR3 has 15 amino acids. Trimming cost V 2 bases and J 6 bases; bases outside gene matches: 4. CDR3 sequence: CASSLVGTGANEQFF. DNA for the CDR3: TGTGCCAGCAGCTTAGTCGGGACAGGGGCCAATGAGCAGTTCTTC.

The chain carries TRBV25-1 and TRBJ1-1, with 9 nucleotides matching TRBD1. Germline loops: CDR1 MGHDK, CDR2 SYGVNS. V lost 1 base, J lost 4 bases, and 7 bases stayed unmatched. CDR3 length: 16 amino acids. CDR3 sequence reads: CASSESTGQGSTEAFF. DNA for the CDR3: TGTGCCAGCAGTGAATCCACCGGACAGGGGAGCACTGAAGCTTTCTTT.